This T cell receptor (beta chain) was sequenced during a study of beta chain features in type 1 diabetes. Study-wide findings and caveats: There were fewer insertions and more deletions at the VDJ junctions of type 1 diabetes patients. Significant though moderate, a shortening of TCRB CDR3s appeared in all four CD4+ subsets of Type 1 diabetes patients.

This clone was counted a few times. Antigen unknown. The V end was cut by 0 bases, the J end by 8 bases, with 8 bases between. Per germline, CDR1 SGDLS and CDR2 YYNGEE. This CDR3 region has 12 residues. The investigators reverse transcribed all of the isolated RNA, so they sequenced expressed TCRB transcripts. Assay: immunoSEQ multiplex PCR; the TCRdb copy retains only in-frame clones and omits some. Altogether hundreds of thousands of clones are present, around 12% being singletons, with the ten largest covering approximately 0.015%. The chain carries TRBV9 and TRBJ1-2; D unresolved. The sequenced material came from naive CD4+ T cells from blood. This TCR was recovered from a man younger than 30 in good health. CDR3: CASSVVSGGYTF. CDR3 nucleotides: TGTGCCAGCAGCGTAGTTTCGGGAGGCTACACCTTC.